This TCR beta chain was profiled in a study of T cell changes during pregnancy in multiple sclerosis. Per the germline V gene, CDR1 is MNHEY and CDR2 is SMNVEV (reference sequence). The length of the CDR3 is 13 residues. V shed 6 bases and J shed 3 bases, with 6 bases lying between them. The protocol was immunoSEQ multiplex PCR, while the TCRdb copy is restricted to in-frame clones and leaves out a portion. In the table there are approximately 21,000 clones, roughly 80% of which are singletons. Sequenced material: CD8+ T cells from peripheral blood mononuclear cells, taken in the first trimester of pregnancy. This chain links TRBV27 with TRBJ1-6, with D unresolved. This TCR derives from a female donor in good health, enrolled as a control in a pregnancy study. The CDR3 DNA reads as TGTGCCAGCAGCCTTTTCTATAATTCACCCCTCCACTTT. It encodes CASSLFYNSPLHF.